These 3 T cell receptor beta chains came from one sample sequenced in a study of post-analysis software for immune sequencing data. The study's findings and limits: Patients carried several TRBV segments more frequently than controls did, and TRBV5-6, TRBV5-1 and TRBV20-1 were among them.

Presence of unique molecular identifiers characterized the TCR beta cDNA libraries. MiXCR, applied by TCRdb to the PCR reads, yields one record per CDR3 protein. The sample has 250,000 to 300,000 distinct CDR3 sequences, roughly a third seen once. Their target antigens are unknown. The sequenced material came from blood. The receptors shown here come from a girl under 18 with multiple sclerosis.

About this clonotype: Compared with germline, one end of the junction differs, possibly owing to a read error. The rearrangement links TRBV6-4 to TRBJ2-7; TRBD1 matches at 7 bases. The CDR3 is 15 amino acids. Germline CDR1 reads MRHNA; CDR2 reads SNTAGT. The CDR3 here is CASSDPRGPDYEQYF. In DNA, the CDR3 is TGTGCCAGTAGTGACCCGAGGGGGCCGGACTACGAGCAGTACTTC.

With regard to this clonotype: The junction differs from germline at one of its ends, possibly a read error. The chain has TRBV12-3 or TRBV12-4 and TRBJ2-3, with 10 bases identical to TRBD2. CDR3 length: 18 amino acids. The CDR3 here is CASSLSGLAVQSTGTQYF. Written as DNA, the CDR3 is TGTGCCAGCAGTTTATCCGGACTAGCGGTACAGAGCACAGGTACGCAGTATTTT.

As to this clonotype: Just one base apart from a much larger clone, this may be a read error. The genes are TRBV20-1 and TRBJ1-5, with D tentatively TRBD1 (6 bases). Germline V gene sequence: CDR1 DFQATT, CDR2 SNEGSKA (reference sequence). CDR3 length: 15 residues. CDR3 DNA: TGCAGTGCTCTTAAATACGGGACAAACAATCAGCCCGAGCATTTT. Translation: CSALKYGTNNQPEHF.